The 20 T cell receptor beta chains presented below share a single source sample, sequenced in a study of cytomegalovirus exposure and HLA in healthy donors. Vbeta (60) and Jbeta (13) primers were used in the PCR. The assay was immunoSEQ multiplex PCR, and TCRdb's table has in-frame clones only and misses some. The sample yields 130,000 to 150,000 clones, roughly 80% seen once. The sequenced sample was PBMCs. The receptors shown here come from a man aged 40-49 years in good health and CMV-seropositive.

V is TRBV7-9 and J is TRBJ2-1, with D maybe TRBD1 (6 bases). The CDR3 has 16 residues. Germline V gives CDR1 SEHNR, CDR2 FQNEAQ (reference sequence). V was trimmed by 5 bases and J by 0 bases, leaving 14 bases between them. CDR3 amino acids: CASSPKQGHSYNEQFF. The CDR3 nucleotides read TGTGCCAGCAGCCCGAAACAGGGACACTCCTACAATGAGCAGTTCTTC.

The chain couples TRBV9 to TRBJ1-3; D not certain. With 4 bases removed from V and 0 bases from J, the gap between germline ends came to 11 bases. The germline CDR1 and CDR2 sequences are SGDLS and YYNGEE. The CDR3 contains 15 residues. CDR3 nucleotides: TGTGCCAGCAGCAAGGACGGGAGCTCTGGAAACACCATATATTTT. Amino acid sequence: CASSKDGSSGNTIYF.

The chain has TRBV7-2 and TRBJ2-7; 7 nucleotides align to TRBD1. The CDR3 loop spans 14 amino acids. Germline trimming cut 5 bases from V and 0 bases from J; bases unmatched to any gene: 4. The germline CDR1 and CDR2 sequences are SGHTA and FQGNSA. The CDR3 sequence is CASSINRGSYEQYF. CDR3 nucleotides: TGTGCCAGCAGCATCAACAGGGGCTCCTACGAGCAGTACTTC.

This clone was observed a handful of times. The chain employs TRBV13 and TRBJ1-2, with 9 bases matching TRBD1. The ends lost 5 bases at V and 7 bases at J; junction bases unmatched: 5. The CDR3 runs to 13 residues. The germline V gene encodes CDR1 PRHDT and CDR2 FYEKMQ (reference sequence). The CDR3 loop reads CASSATGGGGYTF. DNA for the CDR3: TGTGCCAGCAGCGCGACAGGGGGAGGTGGCTACACCTTC.

In its sample, this clone was seen once. The chain carries TRBV6-6 and TRBJ2-3; D may be TRBD1 (6 bases). The CDR3 is 16 amino acids. Deletions cut 2 bases from V and 7 bases from J, with 19 bases between. Germline V lookup: CDR1 MNHNY, CDR2 SVGAGI (reference sequence). Here the CDR3 reads CASSYELGQILYTQYF. The CDR3 DNA sequence: TGTGCCAGCAGTTACGAGCTTGGACAGATTCTTTATACGCAGTATTTT.

This sequence joins TRBV28 and TRBJ2-7, with TRBD1 matching 10 bases. V lost 2 bases, J lost 4 bases, and 20 bases stayed unmatched. Germline V gives CDR1 MDHEN, CDR2 SYDVKM. There are 20 residues in the CDR3. This CDR3 reads CASSLKPTGGKGLLKYEQYF. CDR3 DNA: TGTGCCAGCAGTTTAAAACCGACAGGGGGCAAAGGACTGCTAAAGTACGAGCAGTACTTC.

This clone appeared a few times. An end of the junction does not agree with germline; a read error may underlie this. V is TRBV6-6 and J is TRBJ1-1; D is perhaps TRBD1 (5 bases). The germline V gene has CDR1 MNHNY and CDR2 SVGAGI (reference sequence). There are 15 residues in the CDR3. The CDR3 region is CASTYRSEGLTEAFF. The CDR3 coding sequence is TGTGCCAGCACTTACAGGTCCGAGGGTCTCACTGAAGCTTTCTTT.

The chain is built from TRBV2 and TRBJ1-1; D possibly corresponds to TRBD1 (5 bases). The CDR3 is made up of 14 amino acids. V was shortened by 10 bases and J by 1 base, with 16 bases between the two germline ends. Germline V CDR1 and CDR2: SNHLY, FYNNEI. In DNA form, the CDR3 reads TGTGCCACCGCAGGACGGCAGGGGAACACTGAAGCTTTCTTT. Translating it yields CATAGRQGNTEAFF.

Of note for this clone: One end of the junction is discordant with germline, which a read error may explain. The chain has TRBV7-3 and TRBJ2-1; 8 positions agree with TRBD2. From germline, CDR1 is SGHTA and CDR2 FQGTGA. The CDR3 totals 15 residues. The CDR3 DNA sequence: TGTGCCAGCAACTTAGTGCTAGCGGGTAAGAATGAGCAGTTCTTC. It codes for CASNLVLAGKNEQFF.

The CDR3 DNA reads TGCGCCAGCAGTGAAAAATTCCTGTACCAAGAGACCCAGTACTTC. It translates to CASSEKFLYQETQYF. The chain employs TRBV10-2 and TRBJ2-5, with D unresolved. V dropped 3 bases and J dropped 0 bases, with 11 bases sitting between them. This CDR3 spans 15 amino acids. Germline values: CDR1 WSHSY, CDR2 SAAADI.

The chain combines TRBV7-3 with TRBJ2-1; 7 nucleotides agree with TRBD2. Germline-derived CDR1 and CDR2 are SGHTA and FQGTGA. CDR3 size: 14 residues. The V and J ends lost 5 bases and 6 bases, in that order; junction bases with no gene match: 7. CDR3 residues: CASSPGLGPNEQFF. The CDR3 nucleotides are TGTGCCAGCAGCCCTGGACTAGGGCCCAATGAGCAGTTCTTC.

CDR3 in DNA: TGTGCCAGCAGAAGGACAGGGGAAGGGCAGCCCCAGCATTTT. This translates into CASRRTGEGQPQHF. The chain links TRBV6-6 to TRBJ1-5; TRBD1 agrees at 9 bases. The junction had 7 bases not matched to a gene; V was cut back by 6 bases and J by 7 bases. The CDR3 consists of 14 residues. The germline gives CDR1 MNHNY, CDR2 SVGAGI (reference sequence).

V usage is TRBV18 and J usage is TRBJ2-1; the D gene is possibly TRBD2 (5 bases). V was cut by 6 bases and J by 8 bases, with 20 bases left in between. Germline V gene sequence: CDR1 KGHSH, CDR2 LQKENI. The CDR3 spans 15 residues. This chain's CDR3 is CASSPGNGKGDEQFF. CDR3 coding DNA: TGTGCCAGCTCCCCTGGGAACGGGAAGGGCGATGAGCAGTTCTTC.

The table lists this clone with a count of one. The chain is built from TRBV7-6 and TRBJ1-2; D possibly corresponds to TRBD1 (5 bases). Trimming took off 1 base at V and 7 bases at J, with 19 bases between the two ends. CDR1 SGHVS and CDR2 FNYEAQ come from the germline V gene. The CDR3 contains 16 residues. CDR3 loop: CASSLGAGLALFGYTF. Written as DNA, the CDR3 is TGTGCCAGCAGCTTAGGCGCGGGACTGGCCCTCTTTGGCTACACCTTC.

The chain employs TRBV7-2 and TRBJ2-7; 9 nucleotides align to TRBD2. The V segment lost 6 bases and the J segment 0 bases; nucleotides outside the gene matches: 9. This CDR3 has 16 residues. Germline V gene sequence: CDR1 SGHTA, CDR2 FQGNSA. The CDR3 DNA reads TGTGCCAGCAGGCCTGCGGGGGGGCGGGGCTCCTACGAGCAGTACTTC. Translation: CASRPAGGRGSYEQYF.

The V call is TRBV5-4, the J call TRBJ1-6; a weak D match, TRBD1 (6 bases). The CDR3 covers 15 residues. Trimming took off 3 bases at V and 10 bases at J, with 17 bases between the two ends. Germline V gives CDR1 SGHNT, CDR2 YYREEE (reference sequence). The CDR3 spells CASSSGQHVYSPLHF. In nucleotides, the CDR3 is TGTGCCAGCAGCTCTGGACAGCATGTGTACTCACCCCTCCACTTT.

The genes are TRBV5-1 and TRBJ2-5, with 7 bases fitting TRBD2. Germline V lookup: CDR1 SGHRS, CDR2 YFSETQ. V lost 4 bases to trimming and J lost 2 bases; unmatched junction nucleotides: 8. The CDR3 length is 15 residues. For the CDR3, the DNA is TGCGCCAGCAGCCCCTTTGGGGGGGGGCAAGAGACCCAGTACTTC. Translation gives CASSPFGGGQETQYF.

This rearrangement joins TRBV1 to TRBJ1-2. TRBV1 is labeled a pseudogene. The length of the CDR3 is 14 residues. The CDR3 region has the DNA TGCACCAGCAGCCAAGACCCGGGGATCTATGGCTACACCTTC. Its translation is CTSSQDPGIYGYTF.

This clone came up once. The chain employs TRBV5-1 and TRBJ1-3; TRBD1 aligns across 9 bases. CDR1 is SGHRS and CDR2 is YFSETQ in the germline V gene. The CDR3 has 14 amino acids. The J segment lost 7 bases and the V segment lost 0 bases, leaving 2 bases of the junction unmatched. In DNA form, the CDR3 reads TGCGCCAGCAGCTTGGCCGGACAGGGGAACACCATATATTTT. Protein: CASSLAGQGNTIYF.

The chain combines TRBV27 with TRBJ1-1; D may be TRBD1 (6 bases). Germline loops: CDR1 MNHEY, CDR2 SMNVEV (reference sequence). Trimming removed 6 bases from V and 6 bases from J, with 14 bases in between. The CDR3 contains 13 residues. CDR3 amino acids: CASRPGGQPEAFF. The DNA of the CDR3 is TGTGCCAGCAGACCGGGGGGGCAACCTGAAGCTTTCTTT.